This record covers a single T cell receptor (beta chain). Its binding antigen is unknown. Per-base qualities were not stored, and no clone one base away is much larger. Graves' hyperthyroidism was defined as stable when no progression to ophthalmopathy occurred over 18 months of follow-up. Hyperthyroidism patients were aged 18 to 65 years and newly diagnosed, with disease duration of less than 2 months. Patients with uncontrolled infections, other autoimmune diseases, pregnancy or lactation were excluded. Diagnoses relied on clinical symptoms, serum thyroxine and TRAb, thyroid ultrasound and orbital computed tomography. PBMCs were isolated from approximately 10 ml of fresh peripheral blood by Ficoll-Paque density gradient centrifugation. Total RNA was extracted with Trizol reagent, and quality was checked on an Agilent 2100 Bioanalyzer. The TCR beta CDR3 regions were amplified from the RNA transcripts. For the first round of RT-PCR on the TCR CDR3, the HTBI primer set was used together with the Qiagen OneStep RT-PCR kit. Libraries were constructed in a second round of multiplex PCR, after which size selection and purification were carried out. Sequencing of the libraries was done on an Illumina HiSeq2000 using paired-end 100 bp reads. In the authors' own workflow: SOAPnuke was used to process the raw data, with reads discarded if the reads contained adapters or uncalled bases, had a mean Phred below 15, or lacked an exact constant-primer or identifier match. High-quality paired reads were merged with COPE v1.2.5, and unique nucleotide sequences were defined as clonotypes. MiTCR v1.1 was used to align clonotypes to the IMGT TRBV, TRBD and TRBJ reference segments. Only V-J combinations with frequency above 0.0001, covering roughly 99% of repertoires, were analysed. The TCS score was defined as F50 (clonal expansion) divided by E x V (chaos), with BLOSUM62-based TCRdist calculated between CDR3 peptides within each V-J. Welch's t-statistics and random forest reduced 514 V-J features to about 13, which were used in a naive Bayes classifier (R e1071). TCRdb trimmed public reads at Q25 via fastp, called clones via MiXCR and kept in-frame beta chains. Rows merge per CDR3 protein into single entries with the most common DNA and genes. These V and J calls are TCRdb output, not the study's own analysis. The table for this sample lists about 560,000 distinct CDR3 sequences; around 17% of them were counted only once. In total, the top ten clones hold approximately 20% of the sample.

The sample originates from a study of T cells in Graves' hyperthyroidism and ophthalmopathy (dated by TCRdb to the late 2010s). Context from the whole study: Peripheral blood was collected at initial diagnosis, before any treatment. TCR V-J signatures able to tell the groups apart were searched for in a discovery cohort of some 97 patients, of whom around 43 had Graves' ophthalmopathy and 55 to 65 had stable Graves' hyperthyroidism. An independent validation cohort of some 18 hyperthyroidism patients and approximately 16 patients who later progressed to ophthalmopathy tested prospective prediction of ophthalmopathy. The approximately 97 discovery patients were randomly divided into training and test sets at a 7:3 ratio. The study also compared thyroid tissue and blood T-cell repertoires from 5 to 7 Graves' hyperthyroidism patients. After sampling, hyperthyroidism patients received methimazole starting at 30 mg daily, and ophthalmopathy patients received high-dose intravenous methylprednisolone. The paper describes TCR Vbeta CDR3 sequencing of 120 to 150 peripheral blood samples, made up of some 40 ophthalmopathy patients, more than 70 hyperthyroidism patients and 17 progressor patients. Summary of the overall study and its limitations: No statistical method was used to fix the sample size in advance, and group allocation was not hidden from the investigators. Most expanded thyroid clonotypes (frequency above 0.001) were also found in blood, which suggests that blood repertoires may mirror thyroid immune responses. During validation, the model predicted progression to ophthalmopathy a median of roughly six months ahead of onset, with almost 71% sensitivity and about 75% specificity. In cross-validation, a model built on a 13 V-J signature told ophthalmopathy apart from stable hyperthyroidism with 85% to 90% sensitivity and around 81% specificity, and in testing the same model reached 80%/75%.

CDR1 is given as LGHNA and CDR2 as YNFKEQ, both from the germline V gene. V loses 3 bases, J loses 2 bases, and the germline ends lie 10 bases apart. Taken from cysteine to phenylalanine, the CDR3 has 14 residues. Just the 42-base CDR3 DNA is kept, in frame starting at base 1. The rearrangement joined TRBV4-2 to TRBJ1-2, with TRBD1 as a weak D call on 6 bases. The sequencing sample was made of blood. The source of this sequence is a woman aged 18-30 years with Graves' hyperthyroidism. Here the CDR3 is given as CASSQFTGNYGYTF. The DNA reads TGTGCCAGCAGCCAGTTCACAGGGAACTATGGCTACACCTTC.